The subject of this entry is one T cell receptor beta chain. Trimming took 4 bases from V and 8 from J, leaving 9 bases between them. The CDR3 has 11 residues. From germline, CDR1 is SGHDT and CDR2 YYEEEE. This sample was included in a study of T cell changes during pregnancy in multiple sclerosis. Assay: immunoSEQ multiplex PCR; the TCRdb copy retains only in-frame clones and omits some. The sample includes roughly 35,000 clones, 92% of them seen just once. The receptor's source is a female donor with multiple sclerosis, enrolled in a pregnancy study. The material sequenced was PBMCs (not recorded whether the cells were cultured). The rearrangement uses TRBV5-6 and TRBJ1-2; D is unresolved. CDR3 in amino acids: CASSLYGGYTF. CDR3 in DNA: TGTGCCAGCAGCCTCTATGGGGGCTACACCTTC. Complete variable domain (other parts from reference TRBV5-6 and TRBJ1-2): DAGVTQSPTHLIKTRGQQVTLRCSPKSGHDTVSWYQQALGQGPQFIFQYYEEEERQRGNFPDRFSGHQFPNYSSELNVNALLLGDSALYLCASSLYGGYTFGSGTRLTVV.